This T cell receptor beta chain was identified during a study of Ad26.COV2.S vaccination and SARS-CoV-2 variants. Study-level findings and limits: Vaccine recipients showed a spike-specific TCR breadth that was higher than in placebo recipients.

As to treatment: 15 to 20 received Ad26.COV2.S at low or high dose, single or two shots; five or six received placebo; per-sample allocation not given. At day 63 after the first vaccine or placebo injection, samples were drawn. Boston provided a donor who was an adult aged 18-55 years. SARS-CoV-2 spike from the Wuhan strain was encoded by the vaccine, an Ad26 vector. Trimming removed 2 bases from V and 8 bases from J, with 8 bases in between. The CDR3 is 13 residues long. Germline values: CDR1 SGHRS, CDR2 YFSETQ. The data were produced by immunoSEQ multiplex PCR, yet TCRdb's version contains in-frame clones alone and is incomplete. The sample lists 350,000 to 400,000 clones, 70% to 90% occurring once. In regard to this clone: Its matching antigen is unknown.

This TCR was sampled from a person between 18 and 60 years old who received the Ad26.COV2.S COVID-19 vaccine or a placebo. Here the sequenced sample was peripheral blood, taken in a trial of Ad26.COV2.S vaccine versus placebo. The chain recombines TRBV5-1 with TRBJ1-6; D unresolved. CDR3 DNA: TGCGCCAGCAGCTTATCACGCTATTCACCCCTCCACTTT. This encodes CASSLSRYSPLHF.